A single TCR beta chain is shown here with its context. This clone was found once. No antigen is known for it. Base quality data are lacking; no much larger clone is found one base away. Using the deep immunoSEQ assay, multiplex PCR amplified TCR CDR3 regions from genomic DNA. Extracted genomic DNA from each cell subset was spread evenly across all wells of several immunoSEQ 96-well plates, with each plate serving as a replicate. For unsorted PBMC, approximately 300 ng of genomic DNA, equivalent to about 30,000 T cell genomes, went into each replicate PCR. Unsorted PBMC genomic DNA was sequenced across ten immunoSEQ deep assay plates. Purified libraries were quantified with a Qubit 3.0 fluorometer, sized on a Bioanalyzer 2100, and re-quantified with the KAPA Library Quantification kit. Every immunoSEQ 96-well plate was sequenced on a dedicated single-read 150-cycle Illumina NextSeq 550 flow cell. The original pipeline was this. The immunoSEQ output contained only junctional sequences without quality scores, so filtering could not match that applied to full-length reads. To assign V/J genes and CDR3, sequences were annotated against IMGT germline references using PyIR, a Python wrapper for IgBLAST v1.9. Reads were filtered out if the reads had weak V/J assignments (E-value above 1e-6), no CDR3, stop codons, out-of-frame junctions, or ambiguous translated residues. A V3J clonotype was defined by an identical inferred V gene, J gene, and CDR3 amino acid sequence. To compute the percentage overlap between repertoires, the number of shared unique clonotypes was divided by the size of the smaller repertoire. Repertoire richness was assessed with RTK rarefaction, the Chao1 estimator, and Recon v2.1 estimates of unobserved clonotypes. Imported from immuneACCESS, the table was reduced by TCRdb to in-frame sequences with V and J called. These copies leave out some clones; in studies compared against another copy, an unresolved V gene accounts for under half, and the cause of the remainder is not known. The V and J calls and clone size were taken over from that table, and D and trimming were inferred from the DNA. This sample has roughly 500,000 clones in its table, and 79% of those were observed once. The ten largest clonotypes hold roughly 13% of the sample.

The donors were healthy, HIV-negative adults with no recently reported acute infections or vaccinations. Every donor was a Caucasian adult living in Nashville, Tennessee, USA. For unsorted samples, tens of millions of PBMCs were counted and genomic DNA was extracted with the QIAamp DNA Blood Mini kit. Blood was collected by leukapheresis, and PBMCs were isolated by Ficoll-Histopaque density gradient centrifugation and then cryopreserved in liquid nitrogen vapor phase. The data originate from a study of shared clonotypes between healthy human individuals (dated by TCRdb to about 2020). Context from the whole study: The cohort comprised a couple of women and a few men aged 18 to 49 years. Per donor, leukapheresis produced somewhere between about 0.8 and 9 billion PBMCs. The study deeply sequenced blood TCR repertoires of about five healthy adults to estimate repertoire size and the extent of clonotype sharing between individuals. To increase sequencing depth and limit assay-specific biases, TCR repertoire library preparation and sequencing were carried out by different laboratories using diverse techniques.

The CDR3 runs 15 residues from the cysteine to the phenylalanine. The CDR3 DNA has 45 bases and is translated from base 1. CDR1 and CDR2 were assigned from the germline V gene as LGHNA and YNFKEQ. Deletion took 4 bases off V and 0 bases off J, with a span of 12 bases between the germline ends. On the study overall, not on this receptor specifically: Sampling was limited to blood, and TCR repertoires in tissue likely differ from TCR repertoires in blood. Pairwise subsampling indicated that sequencing depth was expected to affect the degree of clonotype sharing among donors. The genetic and exposure-history diversity represented was limited by the small number of donors.

The chain uses TRBV4-2 and TRBJ1-2; TRBD1 is perhaps the D gene, given 5 matching bases. The TCR originated in a middle-aged woman in good health. Some clones in this sample may be carry-over from other donors' samples. Sequenced sample: PBMCs. The nucleotides are TGTGCCAGCAGCCCCGACAGTCTAGCTAACTATGGCTACACCTTC. It translates as CASSPDSLANYGYTF.